This note documents a single T cell receptor beta chain sequence. Trimming stripped 1 base from V and 7 bases from J, with 7 bases between. This CDR3 is 11 amino acids long. Germline V gene lookup returns CDR1 SQVTM and CDR2 ANQGSEA. Under the authors' procedure: Without quality scores, immunoSEQ junctional reads could not be filtered like full-length reads. Assay used: immunoSEQ multiplex PCR; TCRdb lists only in-frame clones, some missing. Clone size and V and J calls were adopted from that table, with D and trimming inferred from the DNA. The table has about 1 million clones, about 70% seen once. The sample is drawn from a study of shared clonotypes between healthy human individuals. Study-level information: The study enrolled a couple of women and three men aged 18 to 49.

Sequencing was done on a sample of memory CD4+ T cells sorted from blood. Regarding subset: CD45RA-negative fraction. This chain uses TRBV29-1 with TRBJ1-1; the D gene is possibly TRBD1 (5 bases). This TCR was recovered from a man younger than 30 in good health. In nucleotides, the CDR3 is TGCAGCGTTGAAGGGGGGGGTGAAGCTTTCTTT. It is translated as CSVEGGGEAFF.